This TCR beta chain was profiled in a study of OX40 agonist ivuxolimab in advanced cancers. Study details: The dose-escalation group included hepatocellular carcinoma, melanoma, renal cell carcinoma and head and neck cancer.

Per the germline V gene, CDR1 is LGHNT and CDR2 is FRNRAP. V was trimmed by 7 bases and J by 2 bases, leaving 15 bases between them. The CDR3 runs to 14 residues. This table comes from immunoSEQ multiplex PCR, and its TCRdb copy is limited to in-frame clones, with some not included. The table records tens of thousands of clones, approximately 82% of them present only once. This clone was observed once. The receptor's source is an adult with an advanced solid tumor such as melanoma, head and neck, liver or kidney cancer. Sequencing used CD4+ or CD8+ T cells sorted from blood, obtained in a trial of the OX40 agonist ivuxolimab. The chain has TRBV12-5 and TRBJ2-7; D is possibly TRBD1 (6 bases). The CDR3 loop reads CASAPRGSAYEQYF. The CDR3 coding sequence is TGTGCTAGTGCCCCGAGGGGGTCCGCCTACGAGCAGTACTTC.